A selection of T cell receptor beta chains follows, all from one sample in a study of blood T cell repertoires in COVID-19. Assay used: immunoSEQ multiplex PCR; TCRdb lists only in-frame clones, some missing. The data show 40,000 to 50,000 clones, 80% to 90% seen once. Sequenced input: peripheral blood. These receptor sequences come from a human donor in a cohort sampled during active COVID-19. Each CDR3 is given with its conserved first and last residue. Each record gives: D gene, clone size, J gene, V gene, CDR3 protein, CDR3 DNA. D genes are given only for firm matches. Where a row states a size, it is once, few, many or the class of an expanded clone; other rows omit it.

d_gene: -
abundance: -
j_gene: TRBJ2-7
v_gene: TRBV15
CDR3aa: CATSRDLGGRWEQYF
CDR3nt: TGTGCCACCAGCAGAGATCTGGGCGGGCGCTGGGAGCAGTACTTC

d_gene: -
abundance: -
j_gene: TRBJ1-1
v_gene: TRBV27
CDR3aa: CASGHGGNTEAFF
CDR3nt: TGTGCCAGCGGCCACGGGGGGAACACTGAAGCTTTCTTT

d_gene: -
abundance: -
j_gene: TRBJ1-2
v_gene: TRBV19
CDR3aa: CASTKTRAEDGYTF
CDR3nt: TGTGCCAGTACGAAGACGAGGGCGGAAGATGGCTACACCTTC

d_gene: -
abundance: once
j_gene: TRBJ1-3
v_gene: TRBV15
CDR3aa: CATSRRGRSSGNTIYF
CDR3nt: TGTGCCACCAGCAGACGGGGTCGGAGCTCTGGAAACACCATATATTTT

d_gene: TRBD1
abundance: -
j_gene: TRBJ1-5
v_gene: TRBV6-1
CDR3aa: CASSERRTGYQPQHF
CDR3nt: TGTGCCAGCAGTGAACGTCGGACAGGGTACCAGCCCCAGCATTTT

d_gene: TRBD2
abundance: -
j_gene: TRBJ2-5
v_gene: TRBV5-4
CDR3aa: CASSFTSGGRETQYF
CDR3nt: TGTGCCAGCAGTTTCACTAGCGGGGGGCGGGAGACCCAGTACTTC

d_gene: -
abundance: -
j_gene: TRBJ1-6
v_gene: TRBV30
CDR3aa: CAWRRGISYNSPLHF
CDR3nt: TGTGCCTGGAGACGAGGGATCTCCTATAATTCACCCCTCCACTTT

d_gene: -
abundance: once
j_gene: TRBJ1-1
v_gene: TRBV25-1
CDR3aa: CASKAGGTEAFF
CDR3nt: TGTGCCAGCAAAGCCGGCGGCACTGAAGCTTTCTTT

d_gene: -
abundance: -
j_gene: TRBJ2-3
v_gene: TRBV2
CDR3aa: CATTSREVTDTQYF
CDR3nt: TGTGCCACCACCTCCAGGGAAGTAACAGATACGCAGTATTTT

d_gene: TRBD1
abundance: -
j_gene: TRBJ2-7
v_gene: TRBV5-6
CDR3aa: CASSLRDSYEQYF
CDR3nt: TGTGCCAGCAGCCTCCGGGACAGCTACGAGCAGTACTTC

d_gene: -
abundance: -
j_gene: TRBJ1-5
v_gene: TRBV30
CDR3aa: CAWRAGNQPQHF
CDR3nt: TGTGCCTGGAGGGCAGGGAATCAGCCCCAGCATTTT

d_gene: TRBD1
abundance: -
j_gene: TRBJ1-1
v_gene: TRBV5-4
CDR3aa: CASSLGTGRAEAFF
CDR3nt: TGTGCCAGCAGCTTAGGGACAGGGCGAGCTGAAGCTTTCTTT

d_gene: TRBD2
abundance: -
j_gene: TRBJ2-1
v_gene: TRBV10-3
CDR3aa: CAISVVTSGDNEQFF
CDR3nt: TGTGCCATCAGTGTAGTGACTAGCGGAGACAATGAGCAGTTCTTC

d_gene: -
abundance: -
j_gene: TRBJ1-2
v_gene: TRBV7-2
CDR3aa: CASSQRPPIGYTF
CDR3nt: TGTGCCAGCAGTCAGCGTCCCCCTATTGGCTACACCTTC

d_gene: -
abundance: -
j_gene: TRBJ2-7
v_gene: TRBV5-1
CDR3aa: CASSPPRGYEQYF
CDR3nt: TGCGCCAGCAGCCCCCCCCGGGGGTACGAGCAGTACTTC

d_gene: -
abundance: few
j_gene: TRBJ1-5
v_gene: TRBV11-2
CDR3aa: CASSSGLDQPQHF
CDR3nt: TGTGCCAGCAGCTCGGGGTTAGATCAGCCCCAGCATTTT

d_gene: TRBD1
abundance: -
j_gene: TRBJ2-7
v_gene: TRBV18
CDR3aa: CASSPGQEAYEQYF
CDR3nt: TGTGCCAGCTCACCCGGACAGGAGGCCTACGAGCAGTACTTC

d_gene: TRBD1
abundance: -
j_gene: TRBJ2-7
v_gene: TRBV5-6
CDR3aa: CASSQDRGNEQYF
CDR3nt: TGTGCCAGCAGCCAGGACAGGGGGAACGAGCAGTACTTC

d_gene: -
abundance: -
j_gene: TRBJ2-1
v_gene: TRBV7-2
CDR3aa: CASTPELALYNEQFF
CDR3nt: TGTGCCAGCACCCCCGAGCTAGCGCTTTACAATGAGCAGTTCTTC

d_gene: TRBD2
abundance: -
j_gene: TRBJ2-1
v_gene: TRBV18
CDR3aa: CASSPIILGGGNEQFF
CDR3nt: TGTGCCAGCTCACCAATCATCCTCGGGGGGGGCAATGAGCAGTTCTTC

d_gene: TRBD2
abundance: -
j_gene: TRBJ2-1
v_gene: TRBV24-1
CDR3aa: CATSDLGPSGGAGGNEQFF
CDR3nt: TGTGCCACCAGTGATTTGGGTCCTAGCGGGGGGGCCGGGGGTAATGAGCAGTTCTTC

d_gene: TRBD1
abundance: few
j_gene: TRBJ2-7
v_gene: TRBV9
CDR3aa: CASSPRTGTDYEQYF
CDR3nt: TGTGCCAGCAGCCCCCGGACAGGGACCGACTACGAGCAGTACTTC

d_gene: TRBD1
abundance: -
j_gene: TRBJ2-3
v_gene: TRBV5-1
CDR3aa: CASSLEGRGGQRTDTQYF
CDR3nt: TGCGCCAGCAGCTTGGAAGGGAGAGGGGGCCAACGCACAGATACGCAGTATTTT

d_gene: -
abundance: -
j_gene: TRBJ1-2
v_gene: TRBV7-9
CDR3aa: CASSLGSGEKGYTF
CDR3nt: TGTGCCAGCAGCTTAGGGTCAGGGGAGAAGGGCTACACCTTC

d_gene: -
abundance: -
j_gene: TRBJ2-7
v_gene: TRBV7-6
CDR3aa: CASTPRADSYYEQYF
CDR3nt: TGTGCCAGCACCCCTCGAGCAGACTCCTACTACGAGCAGTACTTC

d_gene: -
abundance: -
j_gene: TRBJ2-1
v_gene: TRBV5-1
CDR3aa: CASSVQGNEQFF
CDR3nt: TGCGCCAGCAGCGTTCAGGGGAATGAGCAGTTCTTC

d_gene: -
abundance: -
j_gene: TRBJ2-7
v_gene: TRBV7-6
CDR3aa: CASSLKDGGHEQYF
CDR3nt: TGTGCCAGCAGCTTAAAGGACGGGGGGCACGAGCAGTACTTC

d_gene: TRBD2
abundance: -
j_gene: TRBJ2-7
v_gene: TRBV7-2
CDR3aa: CASSLDSTSGVASEQYF
CDR3nt: TGTGCCAGCAGCTTAGATTCAACTAGCGGGGTCGCTAGCGAGCAGTACTTC

d_gene: -
abundance: -
j_gene: TRBJ2-5
v_gene: TRBV7-9
CDR3aa: CASSLALTARETQYF
CDR3nt: TGTGCCAGCAGCTTAGCGCTGACAGCCAGAGAGACCCAGTACTTC

d_gene: -
abundance: -
j_gene: TRBJ2-1
v_gene: TRBV19
CDR3aa: CASSIVAGDYEQFF
CDR3nt: TGTGCCAGTAGTATTGTGGCAGGGGATTATGAGCAGTTCTTC

d_gene: -
abundance: -
j_gene: TRBJ1-5
v_gene: TRBV4-2
CDR3aa: CASSQQGLYNQPQHF
CDR3nt: TGTGCCAGCAGCCAACAGGGGTTATACAATCAGCCCCAGCATTTT

d_gene: TRBD1
abundance: -
j_gene: TRBJ1-2
v_gene: TRBV7-9
CDR3aa: CASSPQGQGVSYTF
CDR3nt: TGTGCCAGCAGCCCTCAGGGACAGGGCGTTAGCTACACCTTC

d_gene: -
abundance: -
j_gene: TRBJ2-1
v_gene: TRBV5-1
CDR3aa: CASSLLLSGPYNEQFF
CDR3nt: TGCGCCAGCAGCTTGCTACTGTCAGGGCCATACAATGAGCAGTTCTTC

d_gene: TRBD1
abundance: once
j_gene: TRBJ1-2
v_gene: TRBV30
CDR3aa: CAWSVPETGRYGYTF
CDR3nt: TGTGCCTGGAGTGTACCGGAGACAGGGCGCTATGGCTACACCTTC

d_gene: -
abundance: -
j_gene: TRBJ1-1
v_gene: TRBV5-5
CDR3aa: CASSLMDTDTEAFF
CDR3nt: TGTGCCAGCAGCTTGATGGACACCGACACTGAAGCTTTCTTT

d_gene: -
abundance: -
j_gene: TRBJ1-5
v_gene: TRBV30
CDR3aa: CAWSVQGGQPQHF
CDR3nt: TGTGCCTGGAGTGTACAGGGAGGGCAGCCCCAGCATTTT

d_gene: TRBD1
abundance: -
j_gene: TRBJ2-7
v_gene: TRBV2
CDR3aa: CASSFTGVEQYF
CDR3nt: TGTGCCAGCAGCTTCACAGGGGTGGAGCAGTACTTC

d_gene: TRBD2
abundance: once
j_gene: TRBJ2-3
v_gene: TRBV19
CDR3aa: CASSQTSGGADTQYF
CDR3nt: TGTGCCAGTAGTCAGACTAGCGGGGGGGCAGATACGCAGTATTTT

d_gene: -
abundance: -
j_gene: TRBJ2-3
v_gene: TRBV4-1
CDR3aa: CASSRPAVSTDTQYF
CDR3nt: TGCGCCAGCAGCCGACCAGCGGTTAGCACAGATACGCAGTATTTT

d_gene: -
abundance: -
j_gene: TRBJ1-2
v_gene: TRBV4-1
CDR3aa: CASSQGQDSYGYTF
CDR3nt: TGCGCCAGCAGCCAAGGGCAGGACAGCTATGGCTACACCTTC

d_gene: TRBD1
abundance: few
j_gene: TRBJ2-3
v_gene: TRBV7-9
CDR3aa: CASTGTGSTDTQYF
CDR3nt: TGTGCCAGCACCGGGACAGGGAGCACAGATACGCAGTATTTT

d_gene: -
abundance: few
j_gene: TRBJ2-5
v_gene: TRBV5-4
CDR3aa: CASSSNQETQYF
CDR3nt: TGTGCCAGCAGCTCTAACCAAGAGACCCAGTACTTC

d_gene: -
abundance: once
j_gene: TRBJ2-5
v_gene: TRBV6-1
CDR3aa: CASSDWTTRVGETQYF
CDR3nt: TGTGCCAGCAGTGATTGGACTACCAGGGTGGGAGAGACCCAGTACTTC

d_gene: -
abundance: -
j_gene: TRBJ1-1
v_gene: TRBV6-6
CDR3aa: CASSYTFRDTPAEAFF
CDR3nt: TGTGCCAGCAGTTACACTTTCCGGGATACCCCCGCAGAAGCTTTCTTT

d_gene: TRBD1
abundance: few
j_gene: TRBJ1-6
v_gene: TRBV11-2
CDR3aa: CASSFGQGGTSRAF
CDR3nt: TGTGCCAGCAGCTTTGGACAGGGGGGGACGTCTCGGGCCTTT

d_gene: -
abundance: -
j_gene: TRBJ2-3
v_gene: TRBV7-9
CDR3aa: CASSPPGGTDTQYF
CDR3nt: TGTGCCAGCAGCCCCCCAGGGGGGACAGATACGCAGTATTTT

d_gene: -
abundance: -
j_gene: TRBJ2-3
v_gene: TRBV7-2
CDR3aa: CASRPYTDTQYF
CDR3nt: TGTGCCAGCAGACCCTACACAGATACGCAGTATTTT

d_gene: TRBD2
abundance: -
j_gene: TRBJ2-3
v_gene: TRBV4-2
CDR3aa: CASSQGGTSGSFGADTQYF
CDR3nt: TGTGCCAGCAGCCAAGGAGGGACTAGCGGGAGTTTCGGGGCAGATACGCAGTATTTT

d_gene: -
abundance: -
j_gene: TRBJ1-1
v_gene: TRBV11-2
CDR3aa: CASSLAGVAFF
CDR3nt: TGTGCCAGCAGTTTAGCGGGGGTTGCTTTCTTT

d_gene: -
abundance: -
j_gene: TRBJ1-6
v_gene: TRBV27
CDR3aa: CASSYSPTGLSYNSPLHF
CDR3nt: TGTGCCAGCAGCTACTCCCCAACAGGACTATCCTATAATTCACCCCTCCACTTT

d_gene: -
abundance: -
j_gene: TRBJ1-5
v_gene: TRBV14
CDR3aa: CASSQRENQPQHF
CDR3nt: TGTGCCAGCAGCCAACGGGAGAATCAGCCCCAGCATTTT

d_gene: -
abundance: medium-sized
j_gene: TRBJ2-7
v_gene: TRBV6-2/TRBV6-3
CDR3aa: CASSYFARGSYEQYF
CDR3nt: TGTGCCAGCAGTTACTTTGCCAGGGGCTCCTACGAGCAGTACTTC

d_gene: TRBD1
abundance: -
j_gene: TRBJ1-6
v_gene: TRBV9
CDR3aa: CASRGQGNRSPLHF
CDR3nt: TGTGCCAGCAGGGGACAGGGCAATCGCTCACCCCTCCACTTT